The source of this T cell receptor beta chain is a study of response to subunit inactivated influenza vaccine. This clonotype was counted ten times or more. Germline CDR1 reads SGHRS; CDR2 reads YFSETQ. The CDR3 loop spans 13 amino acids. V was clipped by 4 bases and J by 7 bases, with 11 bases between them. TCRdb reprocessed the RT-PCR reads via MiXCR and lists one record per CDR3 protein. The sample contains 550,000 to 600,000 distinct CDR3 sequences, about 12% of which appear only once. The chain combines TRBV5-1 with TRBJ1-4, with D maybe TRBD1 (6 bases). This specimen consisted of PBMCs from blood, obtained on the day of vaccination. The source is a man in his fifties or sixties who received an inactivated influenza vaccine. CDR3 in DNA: TGCGCCAGCAGCACGGGACATATTGAAAAACTGTTTTTT. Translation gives CASSTGHIEKLFF.